A single sample is the source of the 10 T cell receptor beta chains below, sequenced in a study of blood T cell repertoires in COVID-19. Produced via immunoSEQ multiplex PCR; TCRdb's table is partial and in-frame only. The sample holds about 120,000 clones, 78% seen once. The sequencing sample was made of peripheral blood. These TCRs come from a man aged 65-85 years with acute or convalescent COVID-19.

The chain is built from TRBV18 and TRBJ2-3; TRBD1 matches 9 bases. CDR3 size: 15 residues. Per germline, CDR1 KGHSH and CDR2 LQKENI. Trimming at V came to 2 bases and at J to 4 bases, leaving 4 bases not matched to a gene. CDR3 residues: CASSPSDRGADTQYF. The CDR3 DNA sequence: TGTGCCAGCTCACCAAGCGACAGGGGGGCAGATACGCAGTATTTT.

The chain has TRBV3-1 (or the pseudogene TRBV3-2) and TRBJ2-7; 13 bases are a match to TRBD2. The ends lost 3 bases at V and 5 bases at J; junction bases unmatched: 4. Looked up from germline, CDR1 is LGHDT and CDR2 is YNNKEL (reference sequence). The CDR3 sequence is 15 residues long. The CDR3 spells CASSQGGTSGDEQYF. DNA of the CDR3: TGTGCCAGCAGCCAGGGCGGGACTAGCGGGGACGAGCAGTACTTC.

The chain links TRBV9 to TRBJ1-3; D unresolved. Looked up from germline, CDR1 is SGDLS and CDR2 is YYNGEE. The ends were cut back, 3 bases at V and 0 bases at J, with 7 bases in the middle. This CDR3 has 14 residues. The CDR3 DNA is TGTGCCAGCAGCGCCGGGAGCTCTGGAAACACCATATATTTT. Translation: CASSAGSSGNTIYF.

This clone came up a few times. CDR3 residues: CASSYWDKLYEQYF. Here the CDR3 DNA reads TGTGCCAGCAGCTACTGGGACAAACTCTACGAGCAGTACTTC. The chain links TRBV11-3 to TRBJ2-7, with D perhaps TRBD1 (6 bases). Germline V lookup: CDR1 SGHNT, CDR2 YENEEA. The ends were cut back, 4 bases at V and 3 bases at J, with 13 bases in the middle. This CDR3 is 14 amino acids long.

V is TRBV29-1 and J is TRBJ1-1, with D tentatively TRBD1 (6 bases). The CDR3 totals 13 residues. The V end was cut by 5 bases, the J end by 0 bases, with 10 bases between. Germline CDR1 and CDR2: SQVTM and ANQGSEA. Here the CDR3 reads CSVSGQMNTEAFF. CDR3 sequence (DNA): TGCAGCGTTTCGGGACAAATGAACACTGAAGCTTTCTTT.

The V and J genes are TRBV6-6 and TRBJ1-5; D is uncertain. Germline values: CDR1 MNHNY, CDR2 SVGAGI (reference sequence). This CDR3 has 14 amino acids. V was shortened by 0 bases and J by 10 bases, with 13 bases between the two germline ends. Here the CDR3 DNA reads TGTGCCAGCAGTTACTCGACCGAGGGAGGTCCCCAGCATTTT. This gives the protein CASSYSTEGGPQHF.

The J gene is TRBJ1-5, the V gene TRBV3-1 (or the pseudogene TRBV3-2); 7 bases agree with TRBD1. The CDR3 sequence is 13 residues long. Trimming removed 5 bases from V and 3 bases from J; junction bases left unmatched: 1. From germline, CDR1 is LGHDT and CDR2 YNNKEL (reference sequence). The CDR3 is CASSRGLNQPQHF. CDR3 nucleotide sequence: TGTGCCAGCAGCAGGGGGCTCAATCAGCCCCAGCATTTT.

V is TRBV13 and J is TRBJ1-1, with D unclear. Trimming took off 6 bases at V and 4 bases at J, with 21 bases between the two ends. This CDR3 comprises 16 residues. Germline assignment: CDR1 PRHDT and CDR2 FYEKMQ (reference sequence). CDR3 sequence: CASRTLERSWFTEAFF. The CDR3 bases are TGTGCCAGCAGAACCCTAGAAAGGAGCTGGTTCACTGAAGCTTTCTTT.

The V call is TRBV7-2, the J call TRBJ2-1; D is unresolved. This CDR3 has 13 residues. V dropped 1 base and J dropped 10 bases, with 11 bases sitting between them. Germline assignment: CDR1 SGHTA and CDR2 FQGNSA. The CDR3 reads CASSLGFRREQFF. CDR3 coding DNA: TGTGCCAGCAGCTTAGGCTTTAGGCGGGAGCAGTTCTTC.

The V gene is TRBV4-3, the J gene TRBJ1-2; 8 bases fit TRBD1. V shed 4 bases, J shed 8 bases, and the junction held 12 bases outside the gene matches. The CDR3 is made up of 15 amino acids. From germline, CDR1 is LGHNA and CDR2 YSLEER. The CDR3 coding sequence is TGCGCCAGCAGCCTGGACAGGGCCTCTAAGGGGGGCTACACCTTC. As protein: CASSLDRASKGGYTF.